Below are 19 T cell receptor beta chains sequenced from a single sample in a study of technical replicates of blood from a handful of donors. Profiled with immunoSEQ multiplex PCR; TCRdb holds only in-frame clones, not every one. The sample shows about 70,000 clones, almost 98% of them seen only once. The sequenced material came from T cells isolated from PBMCs. Receptors originate from a human donor in good health.

V and J are TRBV7-2 and TRBJ2-7, with TRBD2 matching over 10 bases. CDR3 length: 16 amino acids. Germline loops: CDR1 SGHTA, CDR2 FQGNSA. V lost 0 bases to trimming and J lost 5 bases; unmatched junction nucleotides: 7. CDR3 DNA sequence: TGTGCCAGCAGCTTAGCGCCGGGACTAGCGATTGACGAGCAGTACTTC. It codes for CASSLAPGLAIDEQYF.

This chain connects TRBV6-5 to TRBJ1-4; D remains unclear. Looked up from germline, CDR1 is MNHEY and CDR2 is SVGAGI. Trimming left V 2 bases short and J 8 bases short, with 9 bases between. CDR3 size: 13 residues. The CDR3 is CASSYGVGEKLFF. CDR3 nucleotide sequence: TGTGCCAGCAGTTACGGAGTAGGAGAAAAACTGTTTTTT.

V is TRBV6-5 and J is TRBJ2-1; tentatively, D is TRBD2 (5 bases). V shed 0 bases and J shed 3 bases, with 9 bases lying between them. Germline V gene sequence: CDR1 MNHEY, CDR2 SVGAGI. The CDR3 consists of 15 residues. The CDR3 sequence is CASSYSGRGYNEQFF. For the CDR3, the DNA is TGTGCCAGCAGTTACTCAGGACGGGGCTACAATGAGCAGTTCTTC.

The chain recombines TRBV7-6 with TRBJ2-3, with D perhaps matching TRBD2 (6 bases). This CDR3 region has 17 residues. Germline assignment: CDR1 SGHVS and CDR2 FNYEAQ. V shed 1 base and J shed 4 bases, with 18 bases lying between them. The CDR3 bases are TGTGCCAGCAGCTTAGAGGGGCGGGGCCGGGGTCCAGATACGCAGTATTTT. This codes for CASSLEGRGRGPDTQYF.

In its sample, this clone was seen once. This rearrangement joins TRBV7-9 to TRBJ2-2; D unclear. Germline CDR1 SEHNR, CDR2 FQNEAQ (reference sequence). V was trimmed by 6 bases and J by 4 bases, leaving 9 bases between them. The CDR3 is made up of 13 amino acids. CDR3 sequence reads: CASSPQPTGELFF. The CDR3 DNA reads as TGTGCCAGCAGTCCACAACCCACCGGGGAGCTGTTTTTT. Full variable domain (rest looked up from reference TRBV7-9 and TRBJ2-2): DTGVSQNPRHKITKRGQNVTFRCDPISEHNRLYWYRQTLGQGPEFLTYFQNEAQLEKSRLLSDRFSAERPKGSFSTLEIQRTEQGDSAMYLCASSPQPTGELFFGEGSRLTVL.

This sequence joins TRBV2 and TRBJ1-2; D unclear. V lost 10 bases, J lost 1 base, and 10 bases lay in between. The CDR3 totals 12 residues. Per the germline V gene, CDR1 is SNHLY and CDR2 is FYNNEI. The CDR3 loop is CATMTDNYGYTF. As DNA, the CDR3 is TGTGCCACCATGACTGATAACTATGGCTACACCTTC.

This chain joins TRBV2 and TRBJ2-1, with 9 bases fitting TRBD2. Unmatched junction bases numbered 7, after V lost 6 bases and J lost 10 bases. Germline V gene sequence: CDR1 SNHLY, CDR2 FYNNEI. The CDR3 runs to 13 residues. In DNA form, the CDR3 reads TGTGCCAGCAGGGTAGCGGGAGTGGGAGAGCAGTTCTTC. It translates to CASRVAGVGEQFF.

This chain uses TRBV7-2 with TRBJ1-1; D is uncertain. The CDR3 sequence is 13 residues long. Deletions cut 5 bases from V and 6 bases from J, with 13 bases between. Germline V gene data show CDR1 as SGHTA and CDR2 as FQGNSA. The CDR3 DNA is TGTGCCAGCAGCGTTCCTTACTTAGCTGAAGCTTTCTTT. It translates to CASSVPYLAEAFF.

The rearrangement joins TRBV6-6 to TRBJ1-4, with TRBD1 as a possible D gene (6 bases). This CDR3 has 16 residues. Germline CDR1 and CDR2: MNHNY and SVGAGI (reference sequence). The ends were cut back, 7 bases at V and 1 base at J, with 16 bases in the middle. CDR3 coding DNA: TGTGCCAGCACTCCTCGACAGGTCTTAACTAATGAAAAACTGTTTTTT. It encodes CASTPRQVLTNEKLFF.

V and J are TRBV29-1 and TRBJ2-1; D ambiguous. CDR3 length equals 16 residues. Germline CDR1 reads SQVTM; CDR2 reads ANQGSEA. V dropped 6 bases and J dropped 0 bases, with 18 bases sitting between them. CDR3 sequence (DNA): TGCAGCGTATCCGGTTATCTCGCCCTCTCCTACAATGAGCAGTTCTTC. This codes for CSVSGYLALSYNEQFF.

The chain is built from TRBV7-7 and TRBJ2-5, with D possibly matching TRBD1 (6 bases). Trimming pared 5 bases from V and 1 base from J, leaving 11 bases between. CDR3 size: 14 residues. Looked up from germline, CDR1 is SSHAT and CDR2 is FNYEAQ (reference sequence). CDR3 residues: CASSPRTVQETQYF. In nucleotides, the CDR3 is TGTGCCAGCAGCCCAAGGACAGTCCAAGAGACCCAGTACTTC.

This chain connects TRBV7-6 to TRBJ2-5; D gene uncertain. The CDR3 spans 12 residues. Germline CDR1 and CDR2: SGHVS and FNYEAQ. V was shortened by 0 bases and J by 4 bases, with 3 bases between the two germline ends. The DNA for the CDR3 is TGTGCCAGCAGCTTAGCGCGAGAGACCCAGTACTTC. Encoded protein: CASSLARETQYF.

The chain has TRBV5-4 and TRBJ1-2; D may be TRBD1 (6 bases). The CDR3 length is 13 residues. CDR1 is SGHNT, CDR2 YYREEE, per germline (reference sequence). V gave up 3 bases and J gave up 8 bases, with 14 bases separating them. This CDR3 reads CASSSGNQGGYTF. Written as DNA, the CDR3 is TGTGCCAGCAGCTCCGGGAACCAGGGGGGCTACACCTTC.

The chain employs TRBV7-6 and TRBJ1-2, with a tentative D call TRBD1 (6 bases). The ends were cut back, 2 bases at V and 7 bases at J, with 17 bases in the middle. CDR1 SGHVS and CDR2 FNYEAQ come from the germline V gene. This CDR3 region has 15 residues. The chain's CDR3 is CASSLTPGRGGGYTF. CDR3 DNA sequence: TGTGCCAGCAGCTTAACCCCCGGCAGGGGCGGTGGCTACACCTTC.

The chain employs TRBV7-9 and TRBJ1-4, with D unclear. CDR3 size: 11 residues. V gave up 4 bases and J gave up 17 bases, with 14 bases separating them. CDR1 and CDR2 from the germline V gene are SEHNR and FQNEAQ (reference sequence). CDR3 amino acids: CASSSRDRFFF. CDR3 DNA: TGTGCCAGCAGCTCCCGGGATCGGTTTTTTTTT.

The chain combines TRBV4-2 with TRBJ2-1; TRBD2 agrees at 9 bases. The length of the CDR3 is 15 residues. Unmatched junction bases numbered 7, after V lost 4 bases and J lost 6 bases. CDR1 is LGHNA and CDR2 is YNFKEQ in the germline V gene. The chain's CDR3 is CASSPYEREANEQFF. CDR3 DNA sequence: TGTGCCAGCAGCCCCTACGAGCGGGAGGCCAATGAGCAGTTCTTC.

The chain carries TRBV30 and TRBJ2-7; TRBD1 agrees at 8 bases. The CDR3 contains 14 residues. The germline gives CDR1 GTSNPN, CDR2 SVGIG (reference sequence). With 4 bases clipped from V and 1 base from J, the junction kept 6 bases outside the gene matches. The CDR3, as DNA: TGTGCCTGGAAACGACAGGGGCAGTCCTACGAGCAGTACTTC. Translation gives CAWKRQGQSYEQYF.

The chain has TRBV19 and TRBJ1-4; a weak D match, TRBD1 (5 bases). With 5 bases removed from V and 3 bases from J, the gap between germline ends came to 7 bases. This CDR3 is 13 amino acids long. In germline, CDR1 is LNHDA, CDR2 SQIVND (reference sequence). The CDR3 DNA reads TGTGCCAGTAGTCGACAGCCTAATGAAAAACTGTTTTTT. It codes for CASSRQPNEKLFF.

V usage is TRBV6-5 and J usage is TRBJ2-2; D is unresolved. The CDR3 totals 16 residues. Trimming left V 0 bases short and J 1 base short, with 9 bases between. Germline V lookup: CDR1 MNHEY, CDR2 SVGAGI. As DNA, the CDR3 is TGTGCCAGCAGTTACTCGCCAATACTGAACACCGGGGAGCTGTTTTTT. It specifies CASSYSPILNTGELFF.